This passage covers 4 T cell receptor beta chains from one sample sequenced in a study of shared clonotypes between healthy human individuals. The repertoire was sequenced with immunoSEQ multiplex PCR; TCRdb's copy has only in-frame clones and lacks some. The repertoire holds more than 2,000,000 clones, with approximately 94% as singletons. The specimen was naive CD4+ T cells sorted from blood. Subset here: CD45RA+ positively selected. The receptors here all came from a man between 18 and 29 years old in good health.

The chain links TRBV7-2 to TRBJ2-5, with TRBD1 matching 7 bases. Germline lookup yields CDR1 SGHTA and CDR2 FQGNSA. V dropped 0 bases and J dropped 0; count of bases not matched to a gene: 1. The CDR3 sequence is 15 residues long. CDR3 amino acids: CASSLATGYQETQYF. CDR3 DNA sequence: TGTGCCAGCAGCTTAGCGACAGGGTACCAAGAGACCCAGTACTTC.

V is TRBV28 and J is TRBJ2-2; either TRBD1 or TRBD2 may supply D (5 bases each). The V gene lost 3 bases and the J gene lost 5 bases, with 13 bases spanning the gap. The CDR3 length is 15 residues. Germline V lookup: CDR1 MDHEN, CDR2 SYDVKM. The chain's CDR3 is CASSFAGARTGELFF. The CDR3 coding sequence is TGTGCCAGCAGTTTTGCCGGGGCGCGGACCGGGGAGCTGTTTTTT.

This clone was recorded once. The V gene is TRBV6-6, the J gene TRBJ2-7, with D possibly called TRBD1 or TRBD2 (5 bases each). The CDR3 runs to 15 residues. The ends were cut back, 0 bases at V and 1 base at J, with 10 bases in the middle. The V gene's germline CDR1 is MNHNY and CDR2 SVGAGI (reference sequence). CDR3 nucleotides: TGTGCCAGCAGTTACTCGAGGGGCGCGTCCTACGAGCAGTACTTC. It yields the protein CASSYSRGASYEQYF.

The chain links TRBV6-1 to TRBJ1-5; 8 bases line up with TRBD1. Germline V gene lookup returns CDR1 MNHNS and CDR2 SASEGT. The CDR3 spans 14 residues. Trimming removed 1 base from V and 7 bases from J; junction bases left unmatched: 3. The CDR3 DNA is TGTGCCAGCAGTGAAGAGACAGGGGCACAGCCCCAGCATTTT. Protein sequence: CASSEETGAQPQHF.